The T cell receptor (beta chain) under discussion was sequenced for a study of blood T cell repertoires in COVID-19. The table lists this clone with a count of one. CDR3 size: 13 residues. Per germline, CDR1 MNHEY and CDR2 SVGAGI. V lost 7 bases, J lost 7 bases, and 16 bases lay in between. Data came from immunoSEQ multiplex PCR; TCRdb stores just in-frame clones and leaves some out. The profile covers some 120,000 clones, with roughly 83% appearing a single time and 2% to 2.5% taken by the ten largest. The chain links TRBV6-5 to TRBJ1-2, with a weak D call TRBD1 (6 bases). This TCR was recovered from a man between 25 and 39 years old with acute or convalescent COVID-19. Source material: peripheral blood. CDR3 sequence reads: CASTKPDSRGYTF. The CDR3 nucleotides read TGTGCCAGCACCAAACCGGACAGTCGTGGCTACACCTTC.